This is a list of T cell receptor beta chains from one sample in a study of T cells in localized non-small cell lung cancer. The table came from immunoSEQ multiplex PCR; TCRdb's copy has only in-frame clones and leaves some out. The sample lists around 41,000 clones, 86% occurring once. Sample: peripheral blood, taken before any cancer treatment. These receptors were taken from a woman between 18 and 55 years old with stage III lung adenocarcinoma. Both conserved end residues are part of each CDR3. The D gene is left open where the match is weak.

d_call j_call v_call cdr3_aa
- TRBJ1-5 TRBV19 CASSTQSNQPQHF
- TRBJ2-2 TRBV4-1 CASSQGTPEVTGELFF
TRBD2 TRBJ2-5 TRBV2 CASRWGRSGGQETQYF
- TRBJ1-2 TRBV12-5 CASGSILGEGYTF
TRBD1 TRBJ2-1 TRBV11-3 CASSLGGQVDNEQFF
- TRBJ1-2 TRBV2 CASTPSPAAILGYTF
- TRBJ1-1 TRBV5-4 CASSSSDRLNTEAFF
TRBD1 TRBJ1-6 TRBV7-9 CASSLQTGKGSPLHF
- TRBJ2-5 TRBV6-6 CASSYRGRETQYF
- TRBJ2-6 TRBV7-2 CASSLAEGNVLTF
- TRBJ2-1 TRBV4-2 CASSPFAGAGNNEQFF
TRBD1 TRBJ1-2 TRBV27 CASQRTGTGVYGYTF
- TRBJ2-3 TRBV5-1 CASSPPADTQYF
TRBD2 TRBJ2-5 TRBV2 CASRGLADSETQYF
- TRBJ1-1 TRBV30 CAWSYRSKTEAFF
- TRBJ1-2 TRBV12-2 CASRLAFEIKRRGGQGYTF
TRBD1 TRBJ1-2 TRBV9 CASSPPTGGGYTF
TRBD1 TRBJ1-6 TRBV7-6 CASSRRSQGGVSPLHF
- TRBJ1-2 TRBV6-1 CASSDWGGGYTF
TRBD2 TRBJ2-2 TRBV19 CASSTGGGTGELFF
- TRBJ1-5 TRBV5-8 CASSRRGQPQHF
TRBD1 TRBJ1-4 TRBV19 CASSTDRVGEKLFF
- TRBJ1-2 TRBV9 CASTSSPTSNYGYTF
- TRBJ1-4 TRBV5-6 CASSLAHGGEKLFF
TRBD1 TRBJ2-1 TRBV30 CAWSPFDRGSYNEQFF
TRBD2 TRBJ2-2 TRBV9 CASEVLAGTGELFF
- TRBJ2-7 TRBV5-6 CASSLTYEQYF